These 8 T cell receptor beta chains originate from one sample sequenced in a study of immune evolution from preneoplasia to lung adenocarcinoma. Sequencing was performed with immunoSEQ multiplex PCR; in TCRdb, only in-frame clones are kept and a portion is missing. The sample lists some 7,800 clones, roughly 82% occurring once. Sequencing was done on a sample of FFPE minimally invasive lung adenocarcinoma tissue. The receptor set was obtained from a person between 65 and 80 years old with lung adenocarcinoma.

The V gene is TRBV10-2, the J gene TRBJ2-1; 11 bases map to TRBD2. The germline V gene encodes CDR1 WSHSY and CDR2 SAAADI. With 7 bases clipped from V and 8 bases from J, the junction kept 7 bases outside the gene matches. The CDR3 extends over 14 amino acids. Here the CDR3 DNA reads TGCGCCAGCACCCTCGGACTAGCGGGCGATGAGCAGTTCTTC. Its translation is CASTLGLAGDEQFF.

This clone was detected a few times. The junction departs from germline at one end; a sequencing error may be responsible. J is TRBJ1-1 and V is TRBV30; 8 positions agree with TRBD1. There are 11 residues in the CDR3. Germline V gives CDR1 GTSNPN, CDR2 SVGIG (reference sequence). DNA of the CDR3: TGTGCCTGGAGTAGCGACCGAGGACAGGGTTTT. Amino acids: CAWSSDRGQGF.

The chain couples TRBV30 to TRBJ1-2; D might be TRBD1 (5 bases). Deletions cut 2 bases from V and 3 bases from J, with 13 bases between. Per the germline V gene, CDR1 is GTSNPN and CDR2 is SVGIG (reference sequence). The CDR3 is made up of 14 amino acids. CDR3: CAWSPIPRDYGYTF. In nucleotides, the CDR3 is TGTGCCTGGAGTCCCATCCCCAGGGACTATGGCTACACCTTC.

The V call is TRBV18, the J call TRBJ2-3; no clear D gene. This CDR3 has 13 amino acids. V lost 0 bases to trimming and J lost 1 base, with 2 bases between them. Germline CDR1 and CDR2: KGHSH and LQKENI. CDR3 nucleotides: TGTGCCAGCTCACCACCTGGCACAGATACGCAGTATTTT. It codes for CASSPPGTDTQYF.

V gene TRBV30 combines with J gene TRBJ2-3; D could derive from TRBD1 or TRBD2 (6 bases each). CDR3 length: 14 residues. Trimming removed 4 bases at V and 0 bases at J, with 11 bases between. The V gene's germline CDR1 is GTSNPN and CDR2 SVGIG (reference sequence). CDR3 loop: CAWNQGTSTDTQYF. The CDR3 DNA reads TGTGCCTGGAATCAGGGGACTAGCACAGATACGCAGTATTTT. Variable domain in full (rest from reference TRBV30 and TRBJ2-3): SQTIHQWPATLVQPVGSPLSLECTVEGTSNPNLYWYRQAAGRGLQLLFYSVGIGQISSEVPQNLSASRPQDRQFILSSKKLLLSDSGFYLCAWNQGTSTDTQYFGPGTRLTVL.

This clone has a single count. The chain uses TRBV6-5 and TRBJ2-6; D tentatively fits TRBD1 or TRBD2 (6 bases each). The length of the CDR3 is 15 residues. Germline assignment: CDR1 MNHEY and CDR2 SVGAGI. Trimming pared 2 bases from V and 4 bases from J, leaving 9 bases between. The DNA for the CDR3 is TGTGCCAGCAGTTACGGGGGGCTCGGGGCCAACGTCCTGACTTTC. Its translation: CASSYGGLGANVLTF.

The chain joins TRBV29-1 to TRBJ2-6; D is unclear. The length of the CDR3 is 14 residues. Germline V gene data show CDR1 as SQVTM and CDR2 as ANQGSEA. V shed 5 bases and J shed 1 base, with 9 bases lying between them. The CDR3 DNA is TGCAGCGTTCTGTTGGGTTCTGGGGCCAACGTCCTGACTTTC. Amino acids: CSVLLGSGANVLTF.

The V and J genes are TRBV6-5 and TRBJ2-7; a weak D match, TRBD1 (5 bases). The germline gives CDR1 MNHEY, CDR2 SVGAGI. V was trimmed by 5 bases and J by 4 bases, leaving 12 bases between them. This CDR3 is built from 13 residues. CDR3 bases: TGTGCCAGCAGTAGACAGATAATGTACGAGCAGTACTTC. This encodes CASSRQIMYEQYF.